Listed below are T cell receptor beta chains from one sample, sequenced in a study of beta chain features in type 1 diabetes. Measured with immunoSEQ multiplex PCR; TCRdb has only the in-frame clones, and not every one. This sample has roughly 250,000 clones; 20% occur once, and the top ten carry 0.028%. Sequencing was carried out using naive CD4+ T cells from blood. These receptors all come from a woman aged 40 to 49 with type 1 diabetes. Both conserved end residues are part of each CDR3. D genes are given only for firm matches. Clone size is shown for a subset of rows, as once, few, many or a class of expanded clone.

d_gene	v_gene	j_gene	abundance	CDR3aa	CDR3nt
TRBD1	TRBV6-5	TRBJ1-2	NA	CASSSGQSYGYTF	TGTGCCAGCAGTTCGGGACAGAGCTATGGCTACACCTTC
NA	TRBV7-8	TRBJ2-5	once	CASSPTGYQETQYF	TGTGCCAGCAGCCCCACAGGGTACCAAGAGACCCAGTACTTC
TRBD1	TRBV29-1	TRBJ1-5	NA	CSVGTGASNQPQHF	TGCAGCGTTGGGACAGGGGCTAGCAATCAGCCCCAGCATTTT
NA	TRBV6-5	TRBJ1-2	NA	CASTNHGANYGYTF	TGTGCCAGCACTAACCACGGGGCTAACTATGGCTACACCTTC
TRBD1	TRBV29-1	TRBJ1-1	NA	CSVEDPGGATEAFF	TGCAGCGTTGAAGACCCAGGGGGTGCCACTGAAGCTTTCTTT
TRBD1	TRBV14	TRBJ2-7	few	CASSNRGRRREQYF	TGTGCCAGCAGCAACAGGGGAAGGCGTAGGGAGCAGTACTTC
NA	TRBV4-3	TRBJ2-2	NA	CASSQDSQGWFGELFF	TGCGCCAGCAGCCAAGATTCCCAGGGGTGGTTCGGGGAGCTGTTTTTT
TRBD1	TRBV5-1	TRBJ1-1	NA	CASSKGTGMNTEAFF	TGCGCCAGCAGCAAAGGGACAGGTATGAACACTGAAGCTTTCTTT
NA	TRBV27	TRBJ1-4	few	CASSRKLFF	TGTGCCAGCAGTCGAAAACTGTTTTTT
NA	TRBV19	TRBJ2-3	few	CASTEADTQYF	TGTGCCAGTACAGAAGCAGATACGCAGTATTTT
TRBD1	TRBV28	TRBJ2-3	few	CASSLSSLAGGDTQYF	TGTGCCAGCAGTTTAAGTTCCCTAGCAGGGGGAGATACGCAGTATTTT
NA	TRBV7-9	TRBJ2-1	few	CASSLVTGSEQFF	TGTGCCAGCAGCTTAGTGACTGGTTCTGAGCAGTTCTTC
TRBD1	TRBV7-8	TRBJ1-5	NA	CASSLDRGQPQHF	TGTGCCAGCAGCCTCGACAGGGGACAGCCCCAGCATTTT
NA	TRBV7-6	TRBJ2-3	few	CASSELARGTDTQYF	TGTGCCAGCAGCGAACTAGCCCGGGGCACAGATACGCAGTATTTT
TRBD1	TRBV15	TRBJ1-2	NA	CATDRTGTGVYGYTF	TGTGCCACAGACCGCACCGGGACAGGGGTTTATGGCTACACCTTC
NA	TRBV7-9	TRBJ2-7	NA	CASTSLQGGNEQYF	TGTGCCAGCACCTCCCTACAGGGTGGGAACGAGCAGTACTTC